This TCR beta chain was sequenced for a study of CD8 T cells in Susac syndrome. V shed 5 bases and J 3 bases; nucleotides not matched to a gene: 7. Germline CDR1 MGHRA, CDR2 YSYEKL. This CDR3 has 14 amino acids. With random hexamers, about 0.5 to 1 ug RNA was reverse transcribed. Multiplex immunoSEQ PCR targeted 54 Vbeta and 13 Jbeta TCR beta segments. MiXCR was run by TCRdb on the immunoSEQ multiplex PCR reads, yielding one entry per CDR3 protein. The sample holds some 400,000 distinct CDR3 sequences, more than 80% seen once. The chain uses TRBV4-1 and TRBJ2-7; 7 bases map to TRBD2. The sample consisted of CD8+ T cells from PBMCs. The source of this sequence is a human donor with multiple sclerosis. This CDR3 is CASSSVGGVYEQYF. CDR3 sequence (DNA): TGCGCCAGCAGCTCAGTGGGAGGGGTCTACGAGCAGTACTTC.